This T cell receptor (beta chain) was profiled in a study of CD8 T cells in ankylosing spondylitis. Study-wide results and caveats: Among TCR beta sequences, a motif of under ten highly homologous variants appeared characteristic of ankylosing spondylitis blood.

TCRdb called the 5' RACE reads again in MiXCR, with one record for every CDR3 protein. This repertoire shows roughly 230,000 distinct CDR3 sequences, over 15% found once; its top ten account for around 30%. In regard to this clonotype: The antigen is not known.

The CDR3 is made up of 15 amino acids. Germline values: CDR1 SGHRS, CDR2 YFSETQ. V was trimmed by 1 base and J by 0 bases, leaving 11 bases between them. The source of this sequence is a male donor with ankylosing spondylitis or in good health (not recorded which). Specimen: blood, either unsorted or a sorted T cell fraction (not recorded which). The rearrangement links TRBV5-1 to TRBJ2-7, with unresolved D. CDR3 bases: TGCGCCAGCAGCTTGTCTTGGCAAATCTCCTACGAGCAGTACTTC. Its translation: CASSLSWQISYEQYF. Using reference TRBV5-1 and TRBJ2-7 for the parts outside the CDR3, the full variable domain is KAGVTQTPRYLIKTRGQQVTLSCSPISGHRSVSWYQQTPGQGLQFLFEYFSETQRNKGNFPGRFSGRQFSNSRSEMNVSTLELGDSALYLCASSLSWQISYEQYFGPGTRLTVT.